What follows is one T cell receptor (beta chain) and its context. Its cognate antigen is unknown. Germline V gene sequence: CDR1 SGHRS, CDR2 YFSETQ. V shed 0 bases and J shed 6 bases, with 10 bases lying between them. The CDR3 has 14 amino acids. This entry comes from a study of blood T cells in healthy people across ages. General study results and limits: Diversity was higher, and naive CD4+ cells more numerous, in long-lived donors than in aged donors. Roughly linear age-related decline in beta diversity appeared, significant by age 40. What prevented conclusive comparison of naive and antigen-experienced cells was that PBMCs were unsorted.

Alongside a J-beta primer mix, a sample-barcoded 5' primer served in a second PCR lasting about 7 to 12 cycles. TCRdb re-called the 5' RACE reads through MiXCR, storing one row per CDR3 protein. The sample yields 800,000 to 950,000 distinct CDR3 sequences, roughly 52% seen once. Around 10 milliliters was the volume of peripheral blood drawn from each donor. This sequence was found in a man aged 25-45 years in good health. The sequenced sample was blood. The genes are TRBV5-1 and TRBJ2-4; a possible D gene is TRBD1 (6 bases). The CDR3 is CASSLVGQLNIQYF. CDR3 coding DNA: TGCGCCAGCAGCTTGGTCGGACAGTTAAACATTCAGTACTTC.